The 4 T cell receptor beta chains reported below all come from one sample, sequenced in a study of cytomegalovirus exposure and HLA in healthy donors. PCR amplification relied on 60 Vbeta primers (plus 13 Jbeta primers). Profiled with immunoSEQ multiplex PCR; TCRdb holds only in-frame clones, not every one. The sample records about 220,000 clones, over 80% being singletons. The source material was PBMCs. The receptors were gathered from a middle-aged woman in good health and CMV-seropositive.

In the case of this clone: Different DNA sequences within this sample yield the same CDR3. The rearrangement joins TRBV12-5 to TRBJ1-6, with 8 bases identical to TRBD1. J lost 10 bases, V lost 6 bases, and 5 bases had no gene match. Germline assignment: CDR1 LGHNT and CDR2 FRNRAP. The CDR3 loop spans 13 amino acids. CDR3 bases: TGTGCTAGTGGCCTCGACAGGGGATCACCCCTCCACTTT. This codes for CASGLDRGSPLHF. The full variable domain, in which reference TRBV12-5 and TRBJ1-6 provide the parts outside the CDR3, is DARVTQTPRHKVTEMGQEVTMRCQPILGHNTVFWYRQTMMQGLELLAYFRNRAPLDDSGMPKDRFSAEMPDATLATLKIQPSEPRDSAVYFCASGLDRGSPLHFGNGTRLTVT.

V gene TRBV9 combines with J gene TRBJ2-5; 7 nucleotides line up with TRBD2. The J call may be incorrect, as the DNA end agrees better with TRBJ2-7. Germline CDR1 SGDLS, CDR2 YYNGEE. The length of the CDR3 is 15 residues. CDR3 sequence reads: CASSVGLADTYEQYF. CDR3 DNA: TGTGCCAGCAGCGTAGGGCTAGCGGATACCTACGAGCAGTACTTC.

This sequence joins TRBV30 and TRBJ1-2; no reliable D call. The CDR3 is 13 residues long. Trimming shortened V by 5 bases and J by 8 bases, and 18 bases separated the two germline ends. Germline V gene data show CDR1 as GTSNPN and CDR2 as SVGIG (reference sequence). Here the CDR3 DNA reads TGTGCCTGGTCTGTGATCATTGTCGGGGGCTACACCTTC. Translating it yields CAWSVIIVGGYTF.

Only a few counts were recorded for this clone. This chain connects TRBV7-3 to TRBJ2-1; 8 bases match TRBD2. After removal of 5 bases from V and 4 bases from J, the junction contained 7 bases not matched to a gene. This CDR3 spans 15 amino acids. Looked up from germline, CDR1 is SGHTA and CDR2 is FQGTGA. The CDR3 reads CASSPPAGDYNEQFF. The CDR3 region has the DNA TGTGCCAGCAGCCCCCCAGCGGGGGATTACAATGAGCAGTTCTTC. Full variable domain (outside the CDR3, taken from reference TRBV7-3 and TRBJ2-1): GAGVSQTPSNKVTEKGKYVELRCDPISGHTALYWYRQSLGQGPEFLIYFQGTGAADDSGLPNDRFFAVRPEGSVSTLKIQRTERGDSAVYLCASSPPAGDYNEQFFGPGTRLTVL.